This T cell receptor beta chain was identified during a study of blood T cell repertoires in COVID-19. Study overall: Acute and convalescent COVID-19 samples came from the United States, Italy and Spain. In each case, the material was cDNA or gDNA derived from T cells, B-cell-depleted T cells, or PBMCs.

Membership in each cohort depended on participant-reported clinical history. Per the original methods: Amplifying reference gene primers gave estimates of nucleated cell counts. Some clones are missing from TCRdb's copy, which holds only in-frame ones; the method was immunoSEQ multiplex PCR. For V, J and clone size, that table is used; D and trimming come from the DNA. Among hundreds of thousands of clones, almost 90% were seen once, and the ten largest hold around 1.7%. Germline assignment: CDR1 SGHRS and CDR2 YFSETQ. V lost 0 bases to trimming and J lost 0 bases, with 6 bases between them. There are 15 residues in the CDR3.

Sequencing was done on a sample of PBMCs or T cells enriched from blood (not recorded which). This chain connects TRBV5-1 to TRBJ2-2; D remains ambiguous. This clonotype was obtained from a woman aged 18-35 years with acute COVID-19. CDR3 protein: CASSLALANTGELFF. CDR3 nucleotides: TGCGCCAGCAGCTTGGCCCTAGCGAACACCGGGGAGCTGTTTTTT.